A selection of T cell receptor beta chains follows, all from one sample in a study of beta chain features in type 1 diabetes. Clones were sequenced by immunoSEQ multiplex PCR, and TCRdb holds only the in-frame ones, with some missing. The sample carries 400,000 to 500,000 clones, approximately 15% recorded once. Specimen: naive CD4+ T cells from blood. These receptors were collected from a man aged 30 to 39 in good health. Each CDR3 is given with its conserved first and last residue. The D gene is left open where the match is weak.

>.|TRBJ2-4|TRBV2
CASSPAGRNPKNIQYF
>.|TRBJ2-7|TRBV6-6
CASSLPTGYEQYF
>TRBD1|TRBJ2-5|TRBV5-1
CASSRWTGGETQYF
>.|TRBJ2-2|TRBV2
CASSEANTGELFF
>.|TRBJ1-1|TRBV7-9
CASSLSTIVTDTEAFF
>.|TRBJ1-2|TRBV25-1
CASSWGDYGYTF
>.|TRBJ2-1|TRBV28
CASGGAHDEQFF
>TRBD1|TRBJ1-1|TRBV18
CASSPPTGPNTEAFF
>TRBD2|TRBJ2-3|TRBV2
CASSVQRGWDTQYF
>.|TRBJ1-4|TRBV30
CAWSVRGGEKLFF
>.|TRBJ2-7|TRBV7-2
CASSLASAYEQYF
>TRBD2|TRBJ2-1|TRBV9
CASSVGGTSDYNEQFF
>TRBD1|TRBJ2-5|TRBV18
CASSPGTDILGTQYF
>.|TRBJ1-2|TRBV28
CASREVYGYTF
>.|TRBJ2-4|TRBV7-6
CASSLGILAAQYF
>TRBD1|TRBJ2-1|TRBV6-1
CAGMRQGYNEQFF
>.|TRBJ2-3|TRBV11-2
CASSLISTDTQYF
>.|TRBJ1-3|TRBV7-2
CASSTDKRNTIYF
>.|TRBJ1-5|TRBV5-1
CASSLRGLSNQPQHF
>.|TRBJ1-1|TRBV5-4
CASSLDANTEAFF
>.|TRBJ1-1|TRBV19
CASSTYQNTEAFF
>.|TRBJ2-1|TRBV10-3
CATGTSRSSYNEQFF
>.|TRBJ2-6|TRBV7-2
CASSVGRFGANVLTF
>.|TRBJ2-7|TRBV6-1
CASSEGHGKYEQYF
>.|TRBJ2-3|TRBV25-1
CASRQPSTDTQYF
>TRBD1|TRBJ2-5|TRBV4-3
CASSQERDRGETQYF
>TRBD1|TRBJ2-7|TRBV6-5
CASSYGTGVTYEQYF
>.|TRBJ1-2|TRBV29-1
CSVALSGGYTF